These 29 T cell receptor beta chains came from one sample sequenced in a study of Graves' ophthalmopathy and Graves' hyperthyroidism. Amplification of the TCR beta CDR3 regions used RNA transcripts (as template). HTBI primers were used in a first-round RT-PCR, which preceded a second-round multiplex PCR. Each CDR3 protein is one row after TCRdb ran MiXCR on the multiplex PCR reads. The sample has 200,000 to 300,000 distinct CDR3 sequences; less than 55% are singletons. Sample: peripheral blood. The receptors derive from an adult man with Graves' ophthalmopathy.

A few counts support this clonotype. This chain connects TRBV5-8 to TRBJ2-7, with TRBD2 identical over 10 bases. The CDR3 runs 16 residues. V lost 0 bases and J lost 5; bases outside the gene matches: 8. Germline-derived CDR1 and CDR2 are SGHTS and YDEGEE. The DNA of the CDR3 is TGTGCCAGCAGCTTGGCTAGCGGGAGTACTGATGACGAGCAGTACTTC. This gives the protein CASSLASGSTDDEQYF.

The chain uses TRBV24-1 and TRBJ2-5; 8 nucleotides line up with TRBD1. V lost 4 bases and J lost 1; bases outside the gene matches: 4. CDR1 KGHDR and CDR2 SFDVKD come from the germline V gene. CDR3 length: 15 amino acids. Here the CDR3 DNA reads TGTGCCACCAGTGAGATCACAGGGGGCCAAGAGACCCAGTACTTC. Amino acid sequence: CATSEITGGQETQYF.

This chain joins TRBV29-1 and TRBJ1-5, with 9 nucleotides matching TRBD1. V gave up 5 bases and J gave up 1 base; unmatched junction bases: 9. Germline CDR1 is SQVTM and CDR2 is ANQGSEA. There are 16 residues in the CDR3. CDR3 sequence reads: CSVKCPDRGSNQPQHF. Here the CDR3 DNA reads TGCAGCGTTAAATGCCCGGACAGGGGCAGCAATCAGCCCCAGCATTTT.

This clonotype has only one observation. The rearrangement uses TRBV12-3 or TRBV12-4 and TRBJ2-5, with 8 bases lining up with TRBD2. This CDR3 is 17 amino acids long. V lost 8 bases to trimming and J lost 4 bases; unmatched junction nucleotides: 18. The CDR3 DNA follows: TGTGCCAGCGCTGCGTCCGGGAGGGCCGGGTTGGCAGAGACCCAGTACTTC. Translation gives CASAASGRAGLAETQYF.

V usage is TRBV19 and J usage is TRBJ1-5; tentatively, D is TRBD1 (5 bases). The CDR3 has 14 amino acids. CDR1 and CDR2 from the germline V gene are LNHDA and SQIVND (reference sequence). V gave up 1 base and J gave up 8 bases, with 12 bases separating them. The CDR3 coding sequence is TGTGCCAGTAGTATAGCCCCTGGGACGGAGCCCCAGCATTTT. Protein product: CASSIAPGTEPQHF.

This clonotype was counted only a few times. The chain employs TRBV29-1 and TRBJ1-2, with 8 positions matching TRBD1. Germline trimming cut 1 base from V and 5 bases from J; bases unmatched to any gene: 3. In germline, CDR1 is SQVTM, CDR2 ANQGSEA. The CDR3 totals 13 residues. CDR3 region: CSVEVGQGYGYTF. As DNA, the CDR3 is TGCAGCGTTGAAGTAGGACAGGGTTATGGCTACACCTTC.

The CDR3 spells CASSQASGDNSPLHF. The CDR3 DNA follows: TGTGCCAGCAGCCAAGCGTCAGGGGACAATTCACCCCTCCACTTT. The chain employs TRBV9 and TRBJ1-6, with D tentatively TRBD1 (6 bases). This CDR3 is built from 15 residues. Germline assignment: CDR1 SGDLS and CDR2 YYNGEE. Trimming took off 4 bases at V and 7 bases at J, with 15 bases between the two ends. The variable domain in full, completed from reference TRBV9 and TRBJ1-6, reads DSGVTQTPKHLITATGQRVTLRCSPRSGDLSVYWYQQSLDQGLQFLIQYYNGEERAKGNILERFSAQQFPDLHSELNLSSLELGDSALYFCASSQASGDNSPLHFGNGTRLTVT.

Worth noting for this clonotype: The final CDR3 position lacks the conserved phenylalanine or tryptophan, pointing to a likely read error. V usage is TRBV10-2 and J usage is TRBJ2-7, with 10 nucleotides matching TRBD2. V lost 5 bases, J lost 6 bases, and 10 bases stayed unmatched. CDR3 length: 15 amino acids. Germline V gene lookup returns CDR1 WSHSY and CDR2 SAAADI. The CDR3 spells CASSYSLAGVGEQYL. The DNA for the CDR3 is TGCGCCAGCAGTTACTCCCTAGCGGGAGTAGGCGAGCAGTACCTC.

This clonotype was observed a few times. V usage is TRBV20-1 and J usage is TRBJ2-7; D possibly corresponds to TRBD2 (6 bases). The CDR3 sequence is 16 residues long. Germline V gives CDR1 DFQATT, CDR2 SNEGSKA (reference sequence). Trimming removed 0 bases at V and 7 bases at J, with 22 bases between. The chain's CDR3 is CSARDLGGTGSLEQYF. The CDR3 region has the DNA TGCAGTGCTAGAGATCTAGGCGGGACTGGTTCTCTGGAGCAGTACTTC.

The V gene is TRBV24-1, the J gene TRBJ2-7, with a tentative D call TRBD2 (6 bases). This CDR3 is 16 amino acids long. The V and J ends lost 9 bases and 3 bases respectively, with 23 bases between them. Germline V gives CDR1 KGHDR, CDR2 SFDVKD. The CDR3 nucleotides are TGTGCCACCGCGGACCGGGGGACCGGGTTCGACTACGAGCAGTACTTC. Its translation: CATADRGTGFDYEQYF.

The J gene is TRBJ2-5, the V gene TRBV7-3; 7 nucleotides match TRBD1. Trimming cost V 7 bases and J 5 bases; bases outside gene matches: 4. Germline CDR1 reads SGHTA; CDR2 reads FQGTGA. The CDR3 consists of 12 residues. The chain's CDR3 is CASTPGQETQYF. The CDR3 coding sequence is TGTGCCAGCACCCCGGGACAGGAGACCCAGTACTTC.

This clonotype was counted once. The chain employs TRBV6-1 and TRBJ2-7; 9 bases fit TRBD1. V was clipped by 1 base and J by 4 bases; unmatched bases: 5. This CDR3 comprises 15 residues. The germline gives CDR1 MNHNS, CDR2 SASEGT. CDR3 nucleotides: TGTGCCAGCAGTGAAGAACGGGACAGGGTGTACGAGCAGTACTTC. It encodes CASSEERDRVYEQYF.

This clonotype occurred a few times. CDR3 loop: CASSNRVDYGYTF. The CDR3, as DNA: TGTGCCAGCAGCAACCGGGTTGACTATGGCTACACCTTC. The V gene is TRBV7-9, the J gene TRBJ1-2; D is ambiguous. The CDR3 consists of 13 residues. V shed 5 bases and J shed 3 bases, with 10 bases lying between them. Germline CDR1 reads SEHNR; CDR2 reads FQNEAQ (reference sequence).

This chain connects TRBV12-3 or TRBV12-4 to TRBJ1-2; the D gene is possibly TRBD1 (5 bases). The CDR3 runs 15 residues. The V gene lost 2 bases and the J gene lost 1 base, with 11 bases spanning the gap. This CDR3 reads CASSLLAGVNYGYTF. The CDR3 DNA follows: TGTGCCAGCAGTTTACTAGCGGGGGTTAACTATGGCTACACCTTC.

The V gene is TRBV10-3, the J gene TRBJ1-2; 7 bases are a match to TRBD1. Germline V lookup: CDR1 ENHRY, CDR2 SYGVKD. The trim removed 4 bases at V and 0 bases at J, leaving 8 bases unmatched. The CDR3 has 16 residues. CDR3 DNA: TGTGCCATCAGTGCGACAGGGACGGGAACTAACTATGGCTACACCTTC. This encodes CAISATGTGTNYGYTF.

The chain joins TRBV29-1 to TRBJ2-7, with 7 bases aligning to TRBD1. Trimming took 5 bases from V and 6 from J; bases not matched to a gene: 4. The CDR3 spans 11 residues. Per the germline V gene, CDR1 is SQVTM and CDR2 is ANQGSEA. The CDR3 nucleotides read TGCAGCGTTACAGGGGCGGGCGAGCAGTACTTC. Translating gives CSVTGAGEQYF.

The CDR3 region has the DNA TGTGCCAGCAGCTTAGCCCAGGGGGTAGTAGATACGCAGTATTTT. Translation gives CASSLAQGVVDTQYF. V gene TRBV7-8 combines with J gene TRBJ1-5, with 7 bases lining up with TRBD1. The end of the DNA fits TRBJ2-3 better, so the J call may be wrong. The germline gives CDR1 SGHVS, CDR2 FQNEAQ. The CDR3 length is 15 residues.

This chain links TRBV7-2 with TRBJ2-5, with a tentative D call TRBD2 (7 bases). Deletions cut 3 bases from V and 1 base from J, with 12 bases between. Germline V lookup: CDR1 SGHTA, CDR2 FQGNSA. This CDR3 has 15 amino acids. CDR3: CASSLAGASQETQYF. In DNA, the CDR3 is TGTGCCAGCAGCTTGGCGGGGGCCTCCCAAGAGACCCAGTACTTC.

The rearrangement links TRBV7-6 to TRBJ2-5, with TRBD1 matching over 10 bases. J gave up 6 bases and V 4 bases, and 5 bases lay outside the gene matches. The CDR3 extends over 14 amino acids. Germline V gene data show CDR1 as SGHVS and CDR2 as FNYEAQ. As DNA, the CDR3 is TGTGCCAGCAGCTCGACAGGGGGCGGAAAGACCCAGTACTTC. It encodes CASSSTGGGKTQYF.

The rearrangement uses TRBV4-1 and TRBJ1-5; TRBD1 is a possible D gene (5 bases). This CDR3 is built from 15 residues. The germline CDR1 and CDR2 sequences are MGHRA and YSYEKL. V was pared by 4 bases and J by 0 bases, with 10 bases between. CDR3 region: CASSLRDYSNQPQHF. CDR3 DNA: TGCGCCAGCAGCCTCCGGGACTATAGCAATCAGCCCCAGCATTTT.

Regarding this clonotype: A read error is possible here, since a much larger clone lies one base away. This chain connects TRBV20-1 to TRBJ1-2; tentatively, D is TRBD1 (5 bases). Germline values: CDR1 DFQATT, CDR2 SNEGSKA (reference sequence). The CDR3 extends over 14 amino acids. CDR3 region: CSVEGAGTMGGYTF. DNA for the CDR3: TGCAGCGTTGAGGGTGCAGGGACGATGGGTGGCTACACCTTC.

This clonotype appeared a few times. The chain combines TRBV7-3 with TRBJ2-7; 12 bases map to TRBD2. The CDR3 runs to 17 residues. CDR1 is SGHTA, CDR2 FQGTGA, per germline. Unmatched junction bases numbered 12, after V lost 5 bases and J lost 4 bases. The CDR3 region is CASSQDLSLAGGYEQYF. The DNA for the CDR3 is TGTGCCAGCAGCCAAGATCTTTCACTAGCGGGAGGTTACGAGCAGTACTTC.

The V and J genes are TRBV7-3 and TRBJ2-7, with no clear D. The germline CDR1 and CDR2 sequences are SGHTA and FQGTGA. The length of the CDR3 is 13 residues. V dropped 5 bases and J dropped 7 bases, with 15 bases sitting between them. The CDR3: CASSPTNSEEQYF. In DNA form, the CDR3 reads TGTGCCAGCAGCCCGACCAATTCGGAGGAGCAGTACTTC.

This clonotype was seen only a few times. The CDR3 reads CASSSSQTDRSYGYTF. CDR3 bases: TGTGCCAGCAGCTCCTCACAAACGGACAGGTCCTATGGCTACACCTTC. The chain has TRBV7-9 and TRBJ1-2, with 7 positions matching TRBD1. CDR3 length: 16 amino acids. V gave up 4 bases and J gave up 4 bases; unmatched junction bases: 12. The germline V gene has CDR1 SEHNR and CDR2 FQNEAQ (reference sequence).

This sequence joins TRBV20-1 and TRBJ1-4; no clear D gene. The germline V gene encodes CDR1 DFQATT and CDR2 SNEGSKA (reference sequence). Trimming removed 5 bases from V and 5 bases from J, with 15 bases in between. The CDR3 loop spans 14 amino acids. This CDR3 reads CSAPYSEGNEKLFF. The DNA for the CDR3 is TGCAGTGCTCCTTACTCCGAGGGAAATGAAAAACTGTTTTTT.

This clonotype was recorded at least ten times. CDR3 residues: CATSRTVTGNTIYF. CDR3 nucleotides: TGTGCCACCAGCAGGACGGTTACTGGAAACACCATATATTTT. The rearrangement uses TRBV15 and TRBJ1-3; no reliable D call. Germline CDR1 is LNHNV and CDR2 is YYDKDF (reference sequence). V gave up 3 bases and J gave up 2 bases, with 8 bases separating them. The CDR3 is 14 amino acids.

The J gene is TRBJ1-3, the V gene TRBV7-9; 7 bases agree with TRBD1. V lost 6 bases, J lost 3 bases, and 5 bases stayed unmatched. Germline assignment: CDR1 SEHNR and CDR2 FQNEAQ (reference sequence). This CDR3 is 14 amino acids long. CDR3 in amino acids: CASRKGDSGNTIYF. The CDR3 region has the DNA TGTGCCAGCAGAAAGGGGGACAGTGGAAACACCATATATTTT.

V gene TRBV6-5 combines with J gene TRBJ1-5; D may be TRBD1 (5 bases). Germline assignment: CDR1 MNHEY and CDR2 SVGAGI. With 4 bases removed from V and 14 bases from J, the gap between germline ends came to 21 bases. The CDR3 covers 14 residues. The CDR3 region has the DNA TGTGCCAGCAGTTCTAAGGGAGGGACCACCTACGAGCATTTT. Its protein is CASSSKGGTTYEHF.

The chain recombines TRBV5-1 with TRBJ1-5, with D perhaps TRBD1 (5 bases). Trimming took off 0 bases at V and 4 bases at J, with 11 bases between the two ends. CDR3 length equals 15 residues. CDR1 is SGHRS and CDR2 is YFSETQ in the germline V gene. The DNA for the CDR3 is TGCGCCAGCAGCTTGGGAGGGGAAAGGAATCAGCCCCAGCATTTT. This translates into CASSLGGERNQPQHF.